This is a list of T cell receptor beta chains from one sample in a study of regulatory T cells in long-lasting Graves disease. One entry per CDR3 protein, called by TCRdb with MiXCR from the multiplex PCR reads. The sample holds around 510,000 distinct CDR3 sequences, less than 25% seen once. The sample in question was peripheral blood mononuclear cells (PBMCs), obtained when the disease was refractory, from a patient treated with antithyroid drugs. All receptors derive from a female donor with Graves disease. Each CDR3 is given with its conserved first and last residue. A D gene is named only where the DNA matches it firmly. The size entry is marked missing in some rows and otherwise reads once, few, many or a size class.

v_gene	abundance	d_gene	j_gene	CDR3nt	CDR3aa
TRBV28	many	.	TRBJ1-6	TGTGCCAGCAGGACGAGTTCCCTTAATTCACCCCTCCACTTT	CASRTSSLNSPLHF
TRBV5-1	few	.	TRBJ2-7	TGCGCCAGCAGCCCCAGAGCAGGGGCTATCTACGAGCAGTACTTC	CASSPRAGAIYEQYF
TRBV28	.	TRBD1	TRBJ2-2	TGTGCCAGCAGCCACGGACAGGGGGCCTCTCACGGGGAGCTGTTTTTT	CASSHGQGASHGELFF
TRBV18	.	TRBD1	TRBJ1-2	TGTGCCAGCTCACCAGGGTGGAGGACAGGGGACCCGCGGGATGGCTACACCTTC	CASSPGWRTGDPRDGYTF
TRBV11-2	few	.	TRBJ2-7	TGTGCCAGCAGCTTAGATCTGAGGGCCCCCTACGAGCAGTACTTC	CASSLDLRAPYEQYF
TRBV6-1	few	TRBD1	TRBJ2-2	TGTGCCAGCAGGAGACAGGGGGGGAAGGCCGGGGAGCTGTTTTTT	CASRRQGGKAGELFF
TRBV7-9	few	.	TRBJ1-3	TGTGCCAGCAGCTTAGCAGGCGGGCGGAGCTCTGGAAACACCATATATTTT	CASSLAGGRSSGNTIYF
TRBV25-1	.	.	TRBJ2-5	TGTGCCAGCAGTGCGGGGACGGCCCAGTACTTC	CASSAGTAQYF
TRBV19	.	.	TRBJ2-6	TGTGCCAGTAGTAGCTGGCAGGCGCTCACGGGGGCCAACGTCCTGACTTTC	CASSSWQALTGANVLTF
TRBV2	.	TRBD1	TRBJ2-3	TGTGCCAGCAGGGACAGGGGTGCAGATACGCAGTATTTT	CASRDRGADTQYF
TRBV6-9	.	.	TRBJ2-7	TGTGCCAGCAGTTACTCCAACCCCTACGAGCAGTACTTC	CASSYSNPYEQYF
TRBV12-3/TRBV12-4	many	TRBD1	TRBJ2-7	TGTGCCAGCAGTTTCGGACAGGGGAACTTCTACGAGCAGTACTTC	CASSFGQGNFYEQYF
TRBV30	.	TRBD1	TRBJ2-7	TGTGCCTGGGGGACAGTGGGATACGAGCAGTACTTC	CAWGTVGYEQYF
TRBV19	.	.	TRBJ1-1	TGTGCCAGTAGTAAACAGGCGATCATGAACACTGAAGCTTTCTTT	CASSKQAIMNTEAFF
TRBV9	few	.	TRBJ1-1	TGTGCCAGCAGCCCTCGGTCGAAGACTGAAGCTTTCTTT	CASSPRSKTEAFF
TRBV2	.	.	TRBJ2-7	TGTGCCAGCAGTGAACGGGACGAGCAGTACTTC	CASSERDEQYF